One sample yielded the 25 T cell receptor beta chains listed below, sequenced in a study of shared clonotypes between healthy human individuals. Assay used: immunoSEQ multiplex PCR; TCRdb lists only in-frame clones, some missing. The sample yields 1.4 million or so clones, about 98.5% seen once. Sequences were obtained from naive CD4+ T cells sorted from blood. Subset described: CD45RA+ positively selected. The receptors derive from a man aged 25 to 40 in good health.

The chain links TRBV27 to TRBJ2-7, with D possibly matching TRBD2 (6 bases). Deletions cut 4 bases from V and 4 bases from J, with 14 bases between. Germline V gene lookup returns CDR1 MNHEY and CDR2 SMNVEV (reference sequence). The CDR3 length is 14 residues. The CDR3 bases are TGTGCCAGCAGTTCGCTCGCGGGAAGTTACGAGCAGTACTTC. Protein sequence: CASSSLAGSYEQYF.

The V gene is TRBV11-1, the J gene TRBJ2-7; 11 nucleotides match TRBD2. This CDR3 is 15 amino acids long. Germline lookup yields CDR1 SGHAT and CDR2 FQDESV (reference sequence). The V and J ends lost 1 base and 6 bases, in that order; junction bases with no gene match: 5. The CDR3 DNA follows: TGTGCCAGCAGCTTAGAACTAGCGGGAGCCTCCGAGCAGTACTTC. Amino acid sequence: CASSLELAGASEQYF.

The chain joins TRBV6-5 to TRBJ2-2; D remains ambiguous. The V end was cut by 5 bases, the J end by 9 bases, with 10 bases between. Germline assignment: CDR1 MNHEY and CDR2 SVGAGI. The CDR3 contains 12 residues. CDR3 in DNA: TGTGCCAGCAGTCCCCCGCGCTGGGAGCTGTTTTTT. Its protein product is CASSPPRWELFF.

V usage is TRBV5-4 and J usage is TRBJ2-5; maybe TRBD1 (6 bases). Trimming took 2 bases from V and 4 from J, leaving 9 bases between them. This CDR3 has 13 residues. The V gene's germline CDR1 is SGHNT and CDR2 YYREEE (reference sequence). CDR3 bases: TGTGCCAGCAGCTTACAGGGTTCAGAGACCCAGTACTTC. It codes for CASSLQGSETQYF. Using reference TRBV5-4 and TRBJ2-5 for the parts outside the CDR3, the full variable domain is ETGVTQSPTHLIKTRGQQVTLRCSSQSGHNTVSWYQQALGQGPQFIFQYYREEENGRGNFPPRFSGLQFPNYSSELNVNALELDDSALYLCASSLQGSETQYFGPGTRLLVL.

The chain links TRBV19 to TRBJ2-7; 14 bases are shared with TRBD2. Germline CDR1 reads LNHDA; CDR2 reads SQIVND (reference sequence). There are 18 residues in the CDR3. The trim removed 3 bases at V and 2 bases at J, leaving 9 bases unmatched. CDR3 loop: CASSITGLAGARPYEQYF. The CDR3 nucleotides are TGTGCCAGTAGTATCACGGGACTAGCGGGAGCCCGTCCCTACGAGCAGTACTTC.

The chain employs TRBV7-3 and TRBJ2-1, with 16 bases matching TRBD2. The germline gives CDR1 SGHTA, CDR2 FQGTGA. Trimming removed 5 bases from V and 0 bases from J; junction bases left unmatched: 7. The CDR3 runs 19 residues. This CDR3 is CASSRGLAGGLSSYNEQFF. The CDR3 DNA reads TGTGCCAGCAGCCGGGGACTAGCGGGAGGGCTGAGCTCCTACAATGAGCAGTTCTTC.

The chain carries TRBV29-1 and TRBJ1-2, with 8 bases identical to TRBD1. The CDR3 is made up of 14 amino acids. Germline V gives CDR1 SQVTM, CDR2 ANQGSEA. Trimming took 6 bases from V and 0 from J; bases not matched to a gene: 6. CDR3 DNA: TGCAGCGTGGCAGGACAGGGTTCTAACTATGGCTACACCTTC. Encoded protein: CSVAGQGSNYGYTF.

The V gene is TRBV11-3, the J gene TRBJ1-5; D is possibly TRBD1 (5 bases). Germline CDR1 is SGHNT and CDR2 is YENEEA. This CDR3 comprises 15 residues. Between the trimmed V and J ends, which lost 5 bases and 2 bases, there was a span of 13 bases. Here the CDR3 reads CASSPEVRGNQPQHF. CDR3 in DNA: TGTGCCAGCAGCCCAGAAGTCAGGGGCAATCAGCCCCAGCATTTT.

The chain uses TRBV15 and TRBJ2-2; D uncertain. The CDR3 contains 12 residues. Trimming removed 1 base from V and 6 bases from J, with 3 bases in between. Germline assignment: CDR1 LNHNV and CDR2 YYDKDF (reference sequence). DNA for the CDR3: TGTGCCACCAGCAGAGCGGCCGGGGAGCTGTTTTTT. Amino acids: CATSRAAGELFF.

The sample holds one count of this clone. The same CDR3 can be traced to other DNA sequences in this sample. The V gene is TRBV5-1, the J gene TRBJ2-2, with D uncertain. V lost 3 bases and J 3 bases, leaving 12 bases between the germline ends. The germline CDR1 and CDR2 sequences are SGHRS and YFSETQ. CDR3 length: 15 residues. DNA for the CDR3: TGCGCCAGCAGCTCTCCTCAAGGGTACACCGGGGAGCTGTTTTTT. This codes for CASSSPQGYTGELFF. Supplemented by reference TRBV5-1 and TRBJ2-2, the full variable domain reads KAGVTQTPRYLIKTRGQQVTLSCSPISGHRSVSWYQQTPGQGLQFLFEYFSETQRNKGNFPGRFSGRQFSNSRSEMNVSTLELGDSALYLCASSSPQGYTGELFFGEGSRLTVL.

The genes are TRBV11-2 and TRBJ1-5; no definite D call. This CDR3 contains 14 residues. V lost 3 bases and J lost 1, with 7 bases in between. CDR1 and CDR2 (germline): SGHAT, FQNNGV. CDR3 amino acids: CASSFEESNQPQHF. The CDR3 region has the DNA TGTGCCAGCAGCTTCGAGGAGAGCAATCAGCCCCAGCATTTT. Full variable domain (remainder filled in from reference TRBV11-2 and TRBJ1-5): EAGVAQSPRYKIIEKRQSVAFWCNPISGHATLYWYQQILGQGPKLLIQFQNNGVVDDSQLPKDRFSAERLKGVDSTLKIQPAKLEDSAVYLCASSFEESNQPQHFGDGTRLSIL.

Details on this clone: The germline gene is not matched at one end of the junction; a read error may be the cause. V gene TRBV6-1 combines with J gene TRBJ2-1; the D is unclear. CDR3 size: 16 residues. Germline lookup yields CDR1 MNHNS and CDR2 SASEGT. CDR3 in amino acids: CAGSEDRVSSYNEQFF. The CDR3 DNA sequence: TGTGCCGGCAGTGAAGATCGGGTGAGCTCCTACAATGAGCAGTTCTTC.

This chain uses TRBV6-5 with TRBJ2-7; tentatively, D is TRBD1 (5 bases). Germline V gene sequence: CDR1 MNHEY, CDR2 SVGAGI. V gave up 7 bases and J gave up 1 base, with 8 bases separating them. This CDR3 has 12 residues. The CDR3 protein is CASTAGSYEQYF. Here the CDR3 DNA reads TGTGCCAGCACGGCAGGGTCCTACGAGCAGTACTTC.

V usage is TRBV5-5 and J usage is TRBJ2-5; 9 bases line up with TRBD1. Germline V lookup: CDR1 SGHKS, CDR2 YYEKEE (reference sequence). Trimming at V came to 1 base and at J to 7 bases, leaving 11 bases not matched to a gene. There are 16 residues in the CDR3. CDR3 in DNA: TGTGCCAGCAGCTTGCTTCCAGGGACAGGGTCGGTGACCCAGTACTTC. Translating it yields CASSLLPGTGSVTQYF.

The chain joins TRBV5-1 to TRBJ2-1; TRBD2 matches at 7 bases. Germline loops: CDR1 SGHRS, CDR2 YFSETQ. CDR3 length: 16 amino acids. V lost 0 bases to trimming and J lost 6 bases; unmatched junction nucleotides: 9. CDR3 in amino acids: CASSLARGESFNEQFF. Written as DNA, the CDR3 is TGCGCCAGCAGCTTGGCCCGGGGGGAATCGTTCAATGAGCAGTTCTTC.

V is TRBV28 and J is TRBJ1-1, with 9 bases aligning to TRBD1. This CDR3 is built from 19 residues. The V segment lost 1 base and the J segment 1 base; nucleotides outside the gene matches: 13. The V gene's germline CDR1 is MDHEN and CDR2 SYDVKM. This CDR3 reads CASSLLVNRGHSANTEAFF. The CDR3, as DNA: TGTGCCAGCAGTTTATTGGTTAACAGGGGGCACTCGGCGAACACTGAAGCTTTCTTT. The complete variable domain, with remaining parts taken from reference TRBV28 and TRBJ1-1, reads DVKVTQSSRYLVKRTGEKVFLECVQDMDHENMFWYRQDPGLGLRLIYFSYDVKMKEKGDIPEGYSVSREKKERFSLILESASTNQTSMYLCASSLLVNRGHSANTEAFFGQGTRLTVV.

The chain joins TRBV18 to TRBJ2-7; 13 bases are a match to TRBD2. The CDR3 totals 15 residues. Germline-derived CDR1 and CDR2 are KGHSH and LQKENI. The J segment lost 3 bases and the V segment lost 6 bases, leaving 5 bases of the junction unmatched. CDR3 sequence (DNA): TGTGCCAGCTCCCCAGGGACTAGCGGGAACTACGAGCAGTACTTC. This sequence encodes CASSPGTSGNYEQYF.

The chain recombines TRBV20-1 with TRBJ2-3, with D unclear. The germline gives CDR1 DFQATT, CDR2 SNEGSKA (reference sequence). V was clipped by 6 bases and J by 7 bases, with 8 bases between them. The length of the CDR3 is 10 residues. The CDR3 DNA is TGCAGTGCGTATATAAATACGCAGTATTTT. It specifies CSAYINTQYF.

This sequence joins TRBV10-2 and TRBJ1-4; 7 bases fit TRBD1. There are 14 residues in the CDR3. The V and J ends lost 8 bases and 7 bases, in that order; junction bases with no gene match: 10. The germline CDR1 and CDR2 sequences are WSHSY and SAAADI. The DNA of the CDR3 is TGCGCCAGCGGTACAGGGGTCAGGGGTGAAAAACTGTTTTTT. This encodes CASGTGVRGEKLFF.

A single count supports this clone. The chain carries TRBV11-2 and TRBJ2-1; TRBD1 aligns across 8 bases. The CDR3 length is 16 residues. Germline CDR1 SGHAT, CDR2 FQNNGV. J gave up 1 base and V 2 bases, and 4 bases lay outside the gene matches. The CDR3 spells CASSLLDRVSYNEQFF. CDR3 nucleotides: TGTGCCAGCAGCTTACTGGACAGGGTTTCCTACAATGAGCAGTTCTTC.

The table lists this clone with a count of one. The same CDR3 is also encoded by other DNA sequences in this sample. The chain combines TRBV9 with TRBJ2-1, with D tentatively TRBD2 (6 bases). CDR1 SGDLS and CDR2 YYNGEE come from the germline V gene. Trimming left V 1 base short and J 1 base short, with 9 bases between. This CDR3 contains 15 residues. The CDR3 sequence: CASSVTAGSYNEQFF. In DNA form, the CDR3 reads TGTGCCAGCAGCGTAACTGCGGGGTCCTACAATGAGCAGTTCTTC.

Concerning this clone itself: The sample contains more than one DNA sequence encoding this CDR3. J is TRBJ2-1 and V is TRBV18; unclear D gene. Germline CDR1 and CDR2: KGHSH and LQKENI. V was shortened by 5 bases and J by 0 bases, with 5 bases between the two germline ends. CDR3 size: 13 residues. The CDR3 loop reads CASSASSYNEQFF. The CDR3 region has the DNA TGTGCCAGCTCAGCGAGCTCCTACAATGAGCAGTTCTTC.

This chain uses TRBV20-1 with TRBJ1-1; a weak D match, TRBD1 (5 bases). Germline V CDR1 and CDR2: DFQATT, SNEGSKA (reference sequence). The CDR3 spans 11 residues. The ends were cut back, 2 bases at V and 10 bases at J, with 11 bases in the middle. The CDR3 here is CSARRDGGAFF. As DNA, the CDR3 is TGCAGTGCTAGAAGGGACGGGGGAGCTTTCTTT.

The V and J genes are TRBV6-1 and TRBJ1-2; no definite D call. Trimming shortened V by 4 bases and J by 8 bases, and 17 bases separated the two germline ends. The V gene's germline CDR1 is MNHNS and CDR2 SASEGT. The CDR3 is 14 residues long. The chain's CDR3 is CASSALGGSLGYTF. The CDR3 region has the DNA TGTGCCAGCAGTGCCCTGGGAGGGAGTTTGGGCTACACCTTC.

This chain links TRBV5-1 with TRBJ2-1; D uncertain. Germline V gene lookup returns CDR1 SGHRS and CDR2 YFSETQ. CDR3 length: 13 residues. The V end was cut by 4 bases, the J end by 8 bases, with 13 bases between. The CDR3 sequence is CASSNLNWDEQFF. CDR3 nucleotide sequence: TGCGCCAGCAGCAACCTAAACTGGGATGAGCAGTTCTTC.